What follows are 31 T cell receptor beta chains derived from one specimen sequenced in a study of OX40 agonist ivuxolimab in advanced cancers. Clones were sequenced by immunoSEQ multiplex PCR, and TCRdb holds only the in-frame ones, with some missing. The sample gives fewer than 60,000 clones, 85% of which show up once; around 21% is in the top ten. The sample here was CD4+ or CD8+ T cells sorted from blood, taken in a trial of the OX40 agonist ivuxolimab. The receptor set was obtained from an adult with an advanced solid tumor such as melanoma, head and neck, liver or kidney cancer.

This rearrangement joins TRBV11-2 to TRBJ1-3, with D possibly TRBD1 on 5 matching bases. V lost 8 bases, J lost 1 base, and 12 bases lay in between. This CDR3 contains 14 residues. The V gene's germline CDR1 is SGHAT and CDR2 FQNNGV. CDR3 in amino acids: CASGPGESGNTIYF. The CDR3 region has the DNA TGTGCCAGCGGGCCGGGGGAATCTGGAAACACCATATATTTT.

The chain uses TRBV10-2 and TRBJ1-1; maybe TRBD1 (6 bases). CDR1 and CDR2 (germline): WSHSY, SAAADI. Trimming stripped 8 bases from V and 0 bases from J, with 13 bases between. The CDR3 is 14 amino acids. This chain's CDR3 is CASAETGLNTEAFF. The CDR3, as DNA: TGCGCCAGCGCAGAGACAGGACTGAACACTGAAGCTTTCTTT.

The chain is built from TRBV4-3 and TRBJ1-2, with unresolved D. The V gene lost 3 bases and the J gene lost 0 bases, with 11 bases spanning the gap. The CDR3 contains 15 residues. Germline CDR1 reads LGHNA; CDR2 reads YSLEER. In DNA form, the CDR3 reads TGCGCCAGCAGCCAGGAAACAGTAGCTAACTATGGCTACACCTTC. This gives the protein CASSQETVANYGYTF.

The chain couples TRBV6-5 to TRBJ1-5; D may be TRBD1 (6 bases). The germline gives CDR1 MNHEY, CDR2 SVGAGI. The CDR3 covers 13 residues. V lost 6 bases and J lost 4, with 10 bases in between. The CDR3 loop reads CASSFRGNQPQHF. The CDR3 DNA reads TGTGCCAGCAGCTTTAGGGGGAATCAGCCCCAGCATTTT.

The chain couples TRBV27 to TRBJ1-2; D is ambiguous. Germline loops: CDR1 MNHEY, CDR2 SMNVEV (reference sequence). Trimming took off 2 bases at V and 4 bases at J, with 11 bases between the two ends. The CDR3 totals 14 residues. Here the CDR3 reads CASSLAVEGYGYTF. CDR3 in DNA: TGTGCCAGCAGTTTAGCGGTGGAAGGCTATGGCTACACCTTC.

The genes are TRBV27 and TRBJ1-1, with no clear D. Between the trimmed V and J ends, which lost 3 bases and 2 bases, there was a span of 10 bases. CDR1 is MNHEY and CDR2 is SMNVEV in the germline V gene (reference sequence). The CDR3 is 14 residues long. The CDR3 DNA reads TGTGCCAGCAGTTTGATCCCCCCTAACACTGAAGCTTTCTTT. Its protein product is CASSLIPPNTEAFF.

The CDR3 reads CASSFSGGARNTIYF. Written as DNA, the CDR3 is TGTGCCAGCAGCTTTTCGGGGGGGGCTAGAAACACCATATATTTT. The J gene is TRBJ1-3, the V gene TRBV7-8; TRBD1 might be the D (6 bases). The V and J ends lost 3 bases and 5 bases respectively, with 14 bases between them. The CDR3 consists of 15 residues. Germline CDR1 and CDR2: SGHVS and FQNEAQ.

The V call is TRBV21-1, the J call TRBJ1-4; the table's D gene call, TRBD1, was not cross checked with the DNA. TRBV21-1 is a recognized pseudogene. This CDR3 is built from 15 residues. This CDR3 reads CASSPGQGAGEKLFF. DNA for the CDR3: TGTGCCAGCAGCCCGGGACAGGGGGCTGGGGAAAAACTGTTTTTT.

This clone was counted a single time. The genes are TRBV6-5 and TRBJ2-1, with a tentative D call TRBD1 (5 bases). The CDR3 is 13 amino acids. V lost 4 bases and J 8 bases, leaving 12 bases between the germline ends. Germline assignment: CDR1 MNHEY and CDR2 SVGAGI. The CDR3 spells CASSLSGNDEQFF. DNA for the CDR3: TGTGCCAGCAGTTTGTCAGGGAACGATGAGCAGTTCTTC.

The chain recombines TRBV9 with TRBJ1-5, with D unclear. Germline V CDR1 and CDR2: SGDLS, YYNGEE. The CDR3 covers 13 residues. The V end was cut by 0 bases, the J end by 4 bases, with 5 bases between. The CDR3 nucleotides are TGTGCCAGCAGCGTAGGGATAAATCAGCCCCAGCATTTT. Translated: CASSVGINQPQHF. Full variable domain (rest looked up from reference TRBV9 and TRBJ1-5): DSGVTQTPKHLITATGQRVTLRCSPRSGDLSVYWYQQSLDQGLQFLIQYYNGEERAKGNILERFSAQQFPDLHSELNLSSLELGDSALYFCASSVGINQPQHFGDGTRLSIL.

The chain recombines TRBV5-1 with TRBJ2-1; maybe TRBD1 (6 bases). V was pared by 2 bases and J by 2 bases, with 14 bases between. The CDR3 consists of 16 residues. CDR1 is SGHRS, CDR2 YFSETQ, per germline. The CDR3 DNA follows: TGCGCCAGCAGCTTTGGGTTGGACAGAGCCTACAATGAGCAGTTCTTC. This translates into CASSFGLDRAYNEQFF.

This chain joins TRBV9 and TRBJ1-3, with D possibly TRBD1 on 5 matching bases. CDR3 length: 14 residues. The germline V and J ends were trimmed by 4 bases and 3 bases, with 11 bases remaining between them. Germline V gives CDR1 SGDLS, CDR2 YYNGEE. The CDR3 reads CASSPRAFGNTIYF. The CDR3 region has the DNA TGTGCCAGCAGCCCCAGGGCGTTTGGAAACACCATATATTTT.

The chain carries TRBV19 and TRBJ2-1; perhaps TRBD2 as D (6 bases). V lost 5 bases and J 0 bases, leaving 14 bases between the germline ends. The CDR3 runs to 16 residues. Germline CDR1 is LNHDA and CDR2 is SQIVND (reference sequence). The CDR3 bases are TGTGCCAGTAGTGACATTGGCGGGGCCTCCTACAATGAGCAGTTCTTC. Its translation is CASSDIGGASYNEQFF.

The chain combines TRBV27 with TRBJ2-1; 8 positions agree with TRBD2. The CDR3 contains 17 residues. V shed 2 bases and J 7 bases; nucleotides not matched to a gene: 13. Per the germline V gene, CDR1 is MNHEY and CDR2 is SMNVEV (reference sequence). CDR3 DNA: TGTGCCAGCAGTTTAAGGGAGGAAGCGGGGGTTAATAATGAGCAGTTCTTC. Translating gives CASSLREEAGVNNEQFF.

The V call is TRBV5-1, the J call TRBJ1-5; D is perhaps TRBD1 (5 bases). V lost 4 bases and J lost 3, with 11 bases in between. This CDR3 region has 14 residues. Germline CDR1 reads SGHRS; CDR2 reads YFSETQ. CDR3 sequence: CASSKGPDNQPQHF. As DNA, the CDR3 is TGCGCCAGCAGCAAGGGACCCGACAATCAGCCCCAGCATTTT. Filled out from reference TRBV5-1 and TRBJ1-5, the complete variable domain reads KAGVTQTPRYLIKTRGQQVTLSCSPISGHRSVSWYQQTPGQGLQFLFEYFSETQRNKGNFPGRFSGRQFSNSRSEMNVSTLELGDSALYLCASSKGPDNQPQHFGDGTRLSIL.

V gene TRBV7-9 combines with J gene TRBJ2-2, with 10 bases lining up with TRBD1. CDR1 SEHNR and CDR2 FQNEAQ come from the germline V gene (reference sequence). CDR3 length: 17 residues. J lost 1 base, V lost 4 bases, and 6 bases had no gene match. CDR3 protein: CASSSTGDRGNTGELFF. The CDR3 nucleotides are TGTGCCAGCAGCTCTACGGGGGACAGGGGGAACACCGGGGAGCTGTTTTTT.

The chain recombines TRBV6-5 with TRBJ1-1; 7 nucleotides align to TRBD1. Germline CDR1 reads MNHEY; CDR2 reads SVGAGI. CDR3 length: 15 residues. Trimming took 1 base from V and 1 from J; bases not matched to a gene: 3. The CDR3 DNA is TGTGCCAGCAGTTACTTAGGGGGCGGGAACACTGAAGCTTTCTTT. This translates into CASSYLGGGNTEAFF.

The chain is built from TRBV15 and TRBJ1-5; D is perhaps TRBD1 (5 bases). The germline gives CDR1 LNHNV, CDR2 YYDKDF (reference sequence). The ends were cut back, 6 bases at V and 4 bases at J, with 13 bases in the middle. This CDR3 region has 14 residues. The CDR3 region is CATSRGRENQPQHF. The CDR3 nucleotides are TGTGCCACCAGTCGGGGCAGGGAAAATCAGCCCCAGCATTTT.

This clone was counted a single time. CDR3 residues: CSVETDGNYGYTF. The CDR3, as DNA: TGCAGCGTTGAAACGGACGGTAACTATGGCTACACCTTC. The chain joins TRBV29-1 to TRBJ1-2; no reliable D call. Germline assignment: CDR1 SQVTM and CDR2 ANQGSEA. V was cut by 2 bases and J by 1 base, with 8 bases left in between. This CDR3 is 13 amino acids long.

V and J are TRBV9 and TRBJ2-3; D might be TRBD1 (6 bases). The CDR3 has 14 residues. Trimming took 0 bases from V and 5 from J, leaving 10 bases between them. Germline assignment: CDR1 SGDLS and CDR2 YYNGEE. The CDR3 sequence is CASSVGGHEDTQYF. DNA of the CDR3: TGTGCCAGCAGCGTAGGGGGGCATGAAGATACGCAGTATTTT.

This chain joins TRBV4-3 and TRBJ1-2, with 7 bases fitting TRBD1. The CDR3 has 17 amino acids. The germline CDR1 and CDR2 sequences are LGHNA and YSLEER. The V segment lost 2 bases and the J segment 8 bases; nucleotides outside the gene matches: 17. CDR3 sequence: CASSQQGGGLLTAGYTF. The CDR3, as DNA: TGCGCCAGCAGCCAACAGGGGGGGGGACTTCTCACGGCCGGCTACACCTTC.

This chain uses TRBV5-1 with TRBJ1-2; D ambiguous. The CDR3 runs to 13 residues. The germline V gene encodes CDR1 SGHRS and CDR2 YFSETQ. V was trimmed by 0 bases and J by 10 bases, leaving 13 bases between them. CDR3 region: CASSLANPTDYTF. CDR3 sequence (DNA): TGCGCCAGCAGCTTGGCCAACCCGACGGACTACACCTTC.

This chain joins TRBV10-3 and TRBJ1-6; D unclear. V was trimmed by 3 bases and J by 2 bases, leaving 11 bases between them. CDR1 is ENHRY, CDR2 SYGVKD, per germline. The CDR3 has 16 residues. The CDR3 is CAISETGSAYNSPLHF. The DNA of the CDR3 is TGTGCCATCAGTGAAACCGGGAGCGCCTATAATTCACCCCTCCACTTT.

This chain joins TRBV4-3 and TRBJ2-1; unclear D gene. V gave up 3 bases and J gave up 3 bases, with 9 bases separating them. This CDR3 is built from 14 residues. Per the germline V gene, CDR1 is LGHNA and CDR2 is YSLEER. The CDR3 nucleotides read TGCGCCAGCAGCCAGGGTTTAGTCTACAATGAGCAGTTCTTC. Translating it yields CASSQGLVYNEQFF.

The J gene is TRBJ2-1, the V gene TRBV5-6; 8 positions agree with TRBD2. The CDR3 loop spans 14 amino acids. Germline CDR1 is SGHDT and CDR2 is YYEEEE. The V and J ends lost 4 bases and 6 bases, in that order; junction bases with no gene match: 6. CDR3 amino acids: CASSQGTSFNEQFF. CDR3 coding DNA: TGTGCCAGCAGCCAGGGGACTAGTTTCAATGAGCAGTTCTTC.

The chain links TRBV5-5 to TRBJ2-2, with D maybe TRBD1 (6 bases). Per the germline V gene, CDR1 is SGHKS and CDR2 is YYEKEE (reference sequence). This CDR3 is built from 16 residues. V was pared by 1 base and J by 0 bases, with 10 bases between. CDR3 in amino acids: CASSLRTASNTGELFF. CDR3 coding DNA: TGTGCCAGCAGCTTGCGGACAGCCTCGAACACCGGGGAGCTGTTTTTT.

V gene TRBV7-2 combines with J gene TRBJ1-1, with D possibly matching TRBD1 (5 bases). This CDR3 is built from 13 residues. CDR1 is SGHTA and CDR2 is FQGNSA in the germline V gene. Trimming stripped 1 base from V and 6 bases from J, with 9 bases between. The CDR3 loop is CASSLDRGSEAFF. CDR3 in DNA: TGTGCCAGCAGCTTAGATCGGGGCTCTGAAGCTTTCTTT. Full variable domain (outside the CDR3, taken from reference TRBV7-2 and TRBJ1-1): GAGVSQSPSNKVTEKGKDVELRCDPISGHTALYWYRQSLGQGLEFLIYFQGNSAPDKSGLPSDRFSAERTGGSVSTLTIQRTQQEDSAVYLCASSLDRGSEAFFGQGTRLTVV.

In DNA form, the CDR3 reads TGTGCCAGCAGCTCAATAGCGGGGGGGCCCGAGACCCAGTACTTC. It translates to CASSSIAGGPETQYF. The V gene is TRBV11-2, the J gene TRBJ2-5; 11 bases fit TRBD2. With 4 bases clipped from V and 5 bases from J, the junction kept 6 bases outside the gene matches. The V gene's germline CDR1 is SGHAT and CDR2 FQNNGV. The CDR3 loop spans 15 amino acids. The full variable domain, with the rest looked up from reference TRBV11-2 and TRBJ2-5, is EAGVAQSPRYKIIEKRQSVAFWCNPISGHATLYWYQQILGQGPKLLIQFQNNGVVDDSQLPKDRFSAERLKGVDSTLKIQPAKLEDSAVYLCASSSIAGGPETQYFGPGTRLLVL.

This clone was recorded once. This chain uses TRBV4-1 with TRBJ1-4; a weak D match, TRBD1 (5 bases). CDR3 length equals 14 residues. The V end was cut by 6 bases, the J end by 6 bases, with 14 bases between. Looked up from germline, CDR1 is MGHRA and CDR2 is YSYEKL. CDR3 region: CASSRDPGDEKLFF. Here the CDR3 DNA reads TGCGCCAGCAGTCGGGACCCCGGGGATGAAAAACTGTTTTTT.

The chain recombines TRBV7-2 with TRBJ2-5; D not resolved. Germline CDR1 is SGHTA and CDR2 is FQGNSA. V was clipped by 0 bases and J by 1 base, with 0 bases between them. The CDR3 runs to 12 residues. CDR3 residues: CASSLAQETQYF. In nucleotides, the CDR3 is TGTGCCAGCAGCTTAGCCCAAGAGACCCAGTACTTC.

The chain uses TRBV27 and TRBJ2-2; D remains ambiguous. The germline V and J ends were trimmed by 0 bases and 6 bases, with 11 bases remaining between them. In germline, CDR1 is MNHEY, CDR2 SMNVEV (reference sequence). The CDR3 totals 15 residues. CDR3 sequence: CASSLSTVGSGELFF. The CDR3 region has the DNA TGTGCCAGCAGTTTATCGACGGTAGGGTCCGGGGAGCTGTTTTTT.